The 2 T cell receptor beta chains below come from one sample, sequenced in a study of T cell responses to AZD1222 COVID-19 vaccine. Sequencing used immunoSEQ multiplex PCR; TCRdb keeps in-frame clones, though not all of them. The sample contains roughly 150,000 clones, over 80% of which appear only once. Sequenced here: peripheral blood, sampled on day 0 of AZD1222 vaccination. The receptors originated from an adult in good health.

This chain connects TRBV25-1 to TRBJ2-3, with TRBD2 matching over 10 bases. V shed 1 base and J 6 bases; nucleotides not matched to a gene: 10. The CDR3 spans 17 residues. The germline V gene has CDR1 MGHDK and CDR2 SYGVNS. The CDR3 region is CASSESVIAGGSDTQYF. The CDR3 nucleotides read TGTGCCAGCAGTGAATCTGTGATAGCGGGGGGTTCTGATACGCAGTATTTT.

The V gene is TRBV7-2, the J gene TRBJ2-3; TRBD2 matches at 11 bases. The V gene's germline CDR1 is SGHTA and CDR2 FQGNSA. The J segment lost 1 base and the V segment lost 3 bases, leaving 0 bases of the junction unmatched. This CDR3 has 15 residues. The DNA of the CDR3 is TGTGCCAGCAGCTTTAGCGGGGGGGGCACAGATACGCAGTATTTT. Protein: CASSFSGGGTDTQYF.